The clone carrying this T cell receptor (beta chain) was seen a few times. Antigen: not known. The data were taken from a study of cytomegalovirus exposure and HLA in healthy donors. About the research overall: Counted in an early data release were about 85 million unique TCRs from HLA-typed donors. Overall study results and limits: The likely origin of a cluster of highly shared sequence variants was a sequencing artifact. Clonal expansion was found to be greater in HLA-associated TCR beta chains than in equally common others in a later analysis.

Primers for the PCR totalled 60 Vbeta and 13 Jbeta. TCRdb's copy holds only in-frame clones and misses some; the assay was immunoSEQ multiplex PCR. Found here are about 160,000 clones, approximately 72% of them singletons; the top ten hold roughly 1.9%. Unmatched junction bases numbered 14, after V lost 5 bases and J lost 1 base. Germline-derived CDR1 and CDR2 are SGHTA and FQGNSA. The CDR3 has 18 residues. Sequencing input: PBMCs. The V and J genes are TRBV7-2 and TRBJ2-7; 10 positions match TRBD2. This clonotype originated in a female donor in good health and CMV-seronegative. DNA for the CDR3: TGTGCCAGCAGCCAAATTGGGACTAGCGTCGCCTTTTCCTACGAGCAGTACTTC. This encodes CASSQIGTSVAFSYEQYF. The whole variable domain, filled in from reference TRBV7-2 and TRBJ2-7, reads GAGVSQSPSNKVTEKGKDVELRCDPISGHTALYWYRQSLGQGLEFLIYFQGNSAPDKSGLPSDRFSAERTGGSVSTLTIQRTQQEDSAVYLCASSQIGTSVAFSYEQYFGPGTRLTVT.